This T cell receptor (beta chain) derives from a study of shared clonotypes between healthy human individuals. Positive CCR7 selection of CD45RO-negative cells yielded the naive CD8 cells, and terminally differentiated effector memory CD45RA+ cells were excluded. Profiling relied on immunoSEQ multiplex PCR, and the TCRdb table lists in-frame clones only, not all of them. The table records around 1,900,000 clones, over 85% of them present only once. Points on this clone: The sample holds other DNA sequences that translate to the same CDR3.

In germline, CDR1 is SGDLS, CDR2 YYNGEE. The CDR3 consists of 14 residues. The ends were cut back, 0 bases at V and 2 bases at J, with 8 bases in the middle. This TCR came from a man aged 18 to 35 in good health. Some clones in this sample may be carry-over from other donors' samples. The specimen sequenced was naive CD8+ T cells from PBMCs. J is TRBJ1-1 and V is TRBV9; no firm D call. The CDR3 spells CASSVGGVNTEAFF. The CDR3 DNA reads as TGTGCCAGCAGCGTAGGGGGTGTCAACACTGAAGCTTTCTTT.